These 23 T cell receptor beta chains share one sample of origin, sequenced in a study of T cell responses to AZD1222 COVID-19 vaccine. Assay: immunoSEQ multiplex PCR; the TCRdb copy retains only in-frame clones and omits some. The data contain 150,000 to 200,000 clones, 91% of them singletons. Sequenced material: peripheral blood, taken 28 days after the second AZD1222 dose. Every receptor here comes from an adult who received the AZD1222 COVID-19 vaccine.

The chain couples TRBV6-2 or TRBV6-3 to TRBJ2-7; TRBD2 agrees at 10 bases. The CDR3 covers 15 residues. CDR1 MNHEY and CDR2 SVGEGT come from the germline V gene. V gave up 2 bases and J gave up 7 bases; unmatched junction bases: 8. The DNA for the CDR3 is TGTGCCAGCAGTTACCCTAAAGCGGGAGGGAATGAGCAGTACTTC. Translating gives CASSYPKAGGNEQYF.

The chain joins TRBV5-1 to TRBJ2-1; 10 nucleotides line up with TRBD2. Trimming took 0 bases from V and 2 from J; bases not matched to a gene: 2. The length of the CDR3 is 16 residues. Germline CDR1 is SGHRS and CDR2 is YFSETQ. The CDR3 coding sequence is TGCGCCAGCAGCTTGGCCGGGACTAGCGCCTACAATGAGCAGTTCTTC. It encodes CASSLAGTSAYNEQFF.

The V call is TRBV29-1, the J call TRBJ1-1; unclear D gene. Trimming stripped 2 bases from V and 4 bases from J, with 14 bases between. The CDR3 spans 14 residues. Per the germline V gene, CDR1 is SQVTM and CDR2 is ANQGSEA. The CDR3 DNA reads TGCAGCGTTGAACTTGACGTCCAGAGCACTGAAGCTTTCTTT. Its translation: CSVELDVQSTEAFF.

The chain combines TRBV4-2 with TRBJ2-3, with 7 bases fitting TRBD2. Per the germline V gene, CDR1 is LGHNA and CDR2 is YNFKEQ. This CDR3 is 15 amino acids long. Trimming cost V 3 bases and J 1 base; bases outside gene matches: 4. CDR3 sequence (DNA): TGTGCCAGCAGCCAGTCGGGGGGACGCACAGATACGCAGTATTTT. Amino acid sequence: CASSQSGGRTDTQYF.

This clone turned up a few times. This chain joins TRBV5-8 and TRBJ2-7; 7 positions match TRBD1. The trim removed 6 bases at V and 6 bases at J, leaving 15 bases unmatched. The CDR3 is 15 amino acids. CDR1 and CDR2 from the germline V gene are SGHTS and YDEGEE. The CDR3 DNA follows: TGTGCCAGCAACGCCCGGACAGTAGGGGGCCTCGAGCAGTACTTC. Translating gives CASNARTVGGLEQYF. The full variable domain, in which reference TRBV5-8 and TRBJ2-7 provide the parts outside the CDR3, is EAGVTQSPTHLIKTRGQQATLRCSPISGHTSVYWYQQALGLGLQFLLWYDEGEERNRGNFPPRFSGRQFPNYSSELNVNALELEDSALYLCASNARTVGGLEQYFGPGTRLTVT.

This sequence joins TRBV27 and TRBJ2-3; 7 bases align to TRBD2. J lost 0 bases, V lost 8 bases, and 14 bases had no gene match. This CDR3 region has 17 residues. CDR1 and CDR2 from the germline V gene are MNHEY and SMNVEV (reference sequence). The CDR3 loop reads CASVQAGSGLSTDTQYF. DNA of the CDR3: TGTGCCAGCGTCCAGGCCGGTAGCGGGCTTAGCACAGATACGCAGTATTTT.

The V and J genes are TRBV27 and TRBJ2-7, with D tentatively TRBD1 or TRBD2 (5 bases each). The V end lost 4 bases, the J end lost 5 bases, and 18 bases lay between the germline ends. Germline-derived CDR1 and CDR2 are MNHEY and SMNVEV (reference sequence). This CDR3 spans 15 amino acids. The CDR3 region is CASSSAGLAWNEQYF. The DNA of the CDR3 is TGTGCCAGCAGTTCCGCAGGGCTAGCATGGAACGAGCAGTACTTC.

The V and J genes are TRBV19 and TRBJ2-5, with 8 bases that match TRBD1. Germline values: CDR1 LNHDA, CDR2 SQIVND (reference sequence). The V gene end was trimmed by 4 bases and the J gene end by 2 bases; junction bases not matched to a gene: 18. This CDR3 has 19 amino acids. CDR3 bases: TGTGCCAGTAGTACCCAATTAAGGTCAGGGGGCAGTGGGCAAGAGACCCAGTACTTC. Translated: CASSTQLRSGGSGQETQYF.

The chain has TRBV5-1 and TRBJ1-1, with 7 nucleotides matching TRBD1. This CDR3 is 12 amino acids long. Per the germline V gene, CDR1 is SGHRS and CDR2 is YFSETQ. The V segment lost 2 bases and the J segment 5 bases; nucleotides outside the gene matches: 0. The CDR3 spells CASSLQGTEAFF. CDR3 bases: TGCGCCAGCAGCTTACAGGGGACTGAAGCTTTCTTT.

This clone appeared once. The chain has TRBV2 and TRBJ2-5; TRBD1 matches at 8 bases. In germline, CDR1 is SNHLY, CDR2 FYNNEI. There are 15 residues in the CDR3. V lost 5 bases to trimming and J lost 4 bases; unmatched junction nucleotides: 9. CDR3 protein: CASSLRTGHTETQYF. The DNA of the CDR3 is TGTGCCAGCAGTTTAAGGACAGGGCACACAGAGACCCAGTACTTC.

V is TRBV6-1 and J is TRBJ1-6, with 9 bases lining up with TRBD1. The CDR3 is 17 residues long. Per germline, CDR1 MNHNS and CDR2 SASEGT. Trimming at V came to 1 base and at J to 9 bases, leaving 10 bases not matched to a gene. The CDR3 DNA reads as TGTGCCAGCAGTGAAGTCCATCTACAGGGGGCTCGTTCACCCCTCCACTTT. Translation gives CASSEVHLQGARSPLHF.

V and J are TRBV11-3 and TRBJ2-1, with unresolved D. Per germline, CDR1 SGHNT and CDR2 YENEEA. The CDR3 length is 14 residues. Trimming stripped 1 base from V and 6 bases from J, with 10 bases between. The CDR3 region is CASSLGYGSNEQFF. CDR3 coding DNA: TGTGCCAGCAGCTTAGGGTACGGCTCCAATGAGCAGTTCTTC.

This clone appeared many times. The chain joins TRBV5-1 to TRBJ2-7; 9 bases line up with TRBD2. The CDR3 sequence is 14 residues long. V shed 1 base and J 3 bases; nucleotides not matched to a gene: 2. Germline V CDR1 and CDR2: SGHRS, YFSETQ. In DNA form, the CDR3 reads TGCGCCAGCAGCTTGAGTAGCGGGAGCTACGAGCAGTACTTC. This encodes CASSLSSGSYEQYF.

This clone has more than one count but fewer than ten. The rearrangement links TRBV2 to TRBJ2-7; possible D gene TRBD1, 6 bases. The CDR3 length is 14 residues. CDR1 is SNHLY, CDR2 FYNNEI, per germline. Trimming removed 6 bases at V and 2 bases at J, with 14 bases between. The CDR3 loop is CASSLQGGPYEQYF. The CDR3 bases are TGTGCCAGCAGCCTACAGGGCGGCCCCTACGAGCAGTACTTC.

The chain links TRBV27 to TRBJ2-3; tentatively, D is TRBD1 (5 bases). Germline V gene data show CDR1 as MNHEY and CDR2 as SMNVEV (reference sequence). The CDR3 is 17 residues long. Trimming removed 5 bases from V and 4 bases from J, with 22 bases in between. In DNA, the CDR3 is TGTGCCAGCAGTCCCCCGGGCCAACTGGCCAGGGCAGATACGCAGTATTTT. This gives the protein CASSPPGQLARADTQYF.

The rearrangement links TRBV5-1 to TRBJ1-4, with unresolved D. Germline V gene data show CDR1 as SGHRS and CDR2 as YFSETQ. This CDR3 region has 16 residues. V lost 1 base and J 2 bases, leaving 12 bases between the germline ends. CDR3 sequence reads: CASSLRPGVTNEKLFF. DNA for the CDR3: TGCGCCAGCAGCTTGCGACCCGGGGTGACTAATGAAAAACTGTTTTTT.

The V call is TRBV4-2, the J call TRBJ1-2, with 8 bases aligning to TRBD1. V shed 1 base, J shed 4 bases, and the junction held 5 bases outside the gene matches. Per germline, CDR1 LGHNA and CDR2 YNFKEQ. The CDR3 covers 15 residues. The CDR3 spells CASSQAYQGAYGYTF. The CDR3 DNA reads TGTGCCAGCAGCCAAGCGTACCAGGGGGCCTATGGCTACACCTTC.

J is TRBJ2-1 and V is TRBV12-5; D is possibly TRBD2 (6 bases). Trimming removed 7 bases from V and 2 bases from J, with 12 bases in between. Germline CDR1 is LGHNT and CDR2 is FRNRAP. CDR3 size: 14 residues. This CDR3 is CASVREPPYNEQFF. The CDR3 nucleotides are TGTGCTAGTGTTCGGGAGCCCCCCTACAATGAGCAGTTCTTC.

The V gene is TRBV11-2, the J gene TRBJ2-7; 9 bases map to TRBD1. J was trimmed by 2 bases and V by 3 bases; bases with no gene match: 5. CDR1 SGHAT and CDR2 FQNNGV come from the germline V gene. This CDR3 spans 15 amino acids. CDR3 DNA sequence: TGTGCCAGCAGCTTGGGACAGGGTTTTGCCTACGAGCAGTACTTC. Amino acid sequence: CASSLGQGFAYEQYF.

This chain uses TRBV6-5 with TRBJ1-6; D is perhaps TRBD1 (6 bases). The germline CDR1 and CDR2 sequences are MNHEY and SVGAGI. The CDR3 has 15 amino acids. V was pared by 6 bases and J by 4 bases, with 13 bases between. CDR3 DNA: TGTGCCAGCAGCCGACTGGGGACATATAATTCACCCCTCCACTTT. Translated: CASSRLGTYNSPLHF.

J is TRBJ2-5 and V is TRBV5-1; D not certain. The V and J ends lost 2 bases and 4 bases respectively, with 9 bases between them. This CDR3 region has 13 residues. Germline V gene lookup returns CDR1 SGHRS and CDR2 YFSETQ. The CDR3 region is CASSLTGLETQYF. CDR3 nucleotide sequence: TGCGCCAGCAGCTTAACCGGCTTAGAGACCCAGTACTTC.

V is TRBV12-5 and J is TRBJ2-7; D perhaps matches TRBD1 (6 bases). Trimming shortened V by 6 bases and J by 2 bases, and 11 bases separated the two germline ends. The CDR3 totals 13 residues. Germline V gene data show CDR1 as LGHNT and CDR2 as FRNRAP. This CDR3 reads CASGSTGTYEQYF. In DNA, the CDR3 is TGTGCTAGTGGATCTACAGGGACCTACGAGCAGTACTTC.

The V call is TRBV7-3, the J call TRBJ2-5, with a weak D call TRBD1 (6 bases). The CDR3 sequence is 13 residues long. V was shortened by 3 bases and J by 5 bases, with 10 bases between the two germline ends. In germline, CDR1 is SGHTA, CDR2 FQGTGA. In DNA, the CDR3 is TGTGCCAGCAGCTTGGGGGCGGAGGAGACCCAGTACTTC. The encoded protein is CASSLGAEETQYF. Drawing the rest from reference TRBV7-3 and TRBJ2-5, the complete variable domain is GAGVSQTPSNKVTEKGKYVELRCDPISGHTALYWYRQSLGQGPEFLIYFQGTGAADDSGLPNDRFFAVRPEGSVSTLKIQRTERGDSAVYLCASSLGAEETQYFGPGTRLLVL.